These 13 T cell receptor beta chains originate from one sample sequenced in a study of T cell responses to AZD1222 COVID-19 vaccine. Sequencing used immunoSEQ multiplex PCR; TCRdb keeps in-frame clones, though not all of them. The sample records about 76,000 clones, about 92% being singletons. The sample consisted of peripheral blood, taken on day 0 of AZD1222 vaccination. The receptors were gathered from an adult in good health.

The V and J genes are TRBV7-2 and TRBJ1-1; no clear D gene. The V and J ends lost 2 bases and 0 bases respectively, with 16 bases between them. CDR1 is SGHTA and CDR2 is FQGNSA in the germline V gene. The CDR3 covers 17 residues. The CDR3 loop reads CASSLLRIGRMNTEAFF. The CDR3, as DNA: TGTGCCAGCAGCTTATTAAGGATCGGGCGCATGAACACTGAAGCTTTCTTT.

The chain carries TRBV10-3 and TRBJ1-1; D gene ambiguous. Germline assignment: CDR1 ENHRY and CDR2 SYGVKD. V was trimmed by 3 bases and J by 2 bases, leaving 4 bases between them. The CDR3 has 12 residues. CDR3 amino acids: CAISDGNTEAFF. The CDR3 DNA follows: TGTGCCATCAGTGACGGAAACACTGAAGCTTTCTTT.

The chain has TRBV4-3 and TRBJ2-2; no definite D call. Germline CDR1 and CDR2: LGHNA and YSLEER. This CDR3 spans 18 amino acids. Trimming took off 1 base at V and 0 bases at J, with 15 bases between the two ends. DNA of the CDR3: TGCGCCAGCAGCCAAGGTCTACGAGCCGCCGCGAACACCGGGGAGCTGTTTTTT. Translating gives CASSQGLRAAANTGELFF.

This clone showed up just once. The chain has TRBV5-8 and TRBJ1-1, with TRBD1 as a possible D gene (6 bases). CDR1 and CDR2 from the germline V gene are SGHTS and YDEGEE. V shed 4 bases and J shed 7 bases, with 14 bases lying between them. CDR3 length: 13 amino acids. CDR3 bases: TGTGCCAGCAGCCTACAGGGTTTCGATGAAGCTTTCTTT. Translating gives CASSLQGFDEAFF.

The chain uses TRBV7-9 and TRBJ1-1; 7 positions agree with TRBD1. Trimming cost V 6 bases and J 7 bases; bases outside gene matches: 17. Per the germline V gene, CDR1 is SEHNR and CDR2 is FQNEAQ (reference sequence). The length of the CDR3 is 16 residues. The CDR3 region is CASSPTGVPLGLEAFF. As DNA, the CDR3 is TGTGCCAGCAGTCCAACAGGGGTGCCTTTGGGCCTTGAAGCTTTCTTT.

The rearrangement joins TRBV7-6 to TRBJ2-7; 12 nucleotides agree with TRBD1. The CDR3 extends over 14 amino acids. V lost 3 bases to trimming and J lost 6 bases; unmatched junction nucleotides: 3. In germline, CDR1 is SGHVS, CDR2 FNYEAQ. The CDR3 region is CASSFGTGGGEQYF. CDR3 nucleotide sequence: TGTGCCAGCAGCTTCGGGACAGGGGGCGGCGAGCAGTACTTC.

The genes are TRBV24-1 and TRBJ2-2; D is perhaps TRBD2 (5 bases). In germline, CDR1 is KGHDR, CDR2 SFDVKD. The CDR3 spans 16 residues. Trimming removed 3 bases at V and 3 bases at J, with 13 bases between. The CDR3 loop is CATSDGRVSYTGELFF. Here the CDR3 DNA reads TGTGCCACCAGTGATGGGCGGGTTAGTTACACCGGGGAGCTGTTTTTT.

The chain couples TRBV6-2 or TRBV6-3 to TRBJ1-2; possible D gene TRBD1, 6 bases. There are 14 residues in the CDR3. The V end was cut by 7 bases, the J end by 8 bases, with 20 bases between. The germline V gene has CDR1 MNHEY and CDR2 SVGEGT. CDR3 in amino acids: CASIPTTGSGGYTF. The CDR3 region has the DNA TGTGCCAGCATCCCAACCACAGGGTCTGGCGGCTACACCTTC.

The rearrangement uses TRBV7-6 and TRBJ1-5; D ambiguous. Germline V gene data show CDR1 as SGHVS and CDR2 as FNYEAQ. V was shortened by 5 bases and J by 5 bases, with 10 bases between the two germline ends. The CDR3 contains 13 residues. The chain's CDR3 is CASSVGSHQPQHF. CDR3 sequence (DNA): TGTGCCAGCAGCGTGGGATCTCATCAGCCCCAGCATTTT.

The chain uses TRBV4-1 and TRBJ1-1; D remains unclear. Germline CDR1 reads MGHRA; CDR2 reads YSYEKL. The CDR3 is 13 residues long. V lost 1 base and J lost 7, with 10 bases in between. CDR3 in amino acids: CASSQVGEDEAFF. CDR3 nucleotide sequence: TGCGCCAGCAGCCAAGTCGGTGAGGATGAAGCTTTCTTT.

This sequence joins TRBV2 and TRBJ1-5, with TRBD1 identical over 7 bases. Germline loops: CDR1 SNHLY, CDR2 FYNNEI. Trimming removed 8 bases from V and 5 bases from J; junction bases left unmatched: 12. This CDR3 is 15 amino acids long. The CDR3 region has the DNA TGTGCCAGCGGCCATGGACAGGACTTGGATCAGCCCCAGCATTTT. It encodes CASGHGQDLDQPQHF.

This chain links TRBV4-2 with TRBJ1-6; 11 nucleotides match TRBD1. With V trimmed by 2 bases and J by 8 bases, 5 bases remained unmatched. The CDR3 has 16 residues. Germline V gives CDR1 LGHNA, CDR2 YNFKEQ. The chain's CDR3 is CASSQLQGQGDSPLHF. The CDR3 DNA reads as TGTGCCAGCAGCCAACTCCAGGGACAGGGGGATTCACCCCTCCACTTT.

The genes are TRBV12-3 or TRBV12-4 and TRBJ2-7; 8 bases agree with TRBD2. With 4 bases clipped from V and 2 bases from J, the junction kept 1 base outside the gene matches. CDR3 length equals 13 residues. The CDR3 here is CASSSGGAYEQYF. CDR3 nucleotides: TGTGCCAGCAGTTCCGGGGGGGCCTACGAGCAGTACTTC.